This T cell receptor beta chain originates from a study of blood T cell repertoires in COVID-19. About the study: Specimens from acute and convalescent COVID-19 originated in the United States, Italy and Spain. From T cells, B-cell-depleted T cells, or PBMCs came the material, which was cDNA or gDNA.

Trimming took 3 bases from V and 7 from J; bases not matched to a gene: 9. The CDR3 runs to 16 residues. The V gene's germline CDR1 is KGHSH and CDR2 LQKENI. In the original workflow: Amplifying reference gene primers gave estimates of nucleated cell counts. Clones were read by immunoSEQ multiplex PCR, and TCRdb kept only the in-frame ones, dropping some. V and J calls plus clone size are reproduced from that table; the DNA served to infer D and trimming. Of about 200,000 clones in the sample, 88% are singletons; the top ten hold under 2%. V gene TRBV18 combines with J gene TRBJ2-4, with TRBD2 matching 10 bases. Specimen: peripheral blood. This TCR was recovered from a man between 18 and 35 years old with active or convalescent COVID-19. The CDR3 nucleotides read TGTGCCAGCTCACCTCCTTCAGCGGGAGGGGGGAACATTCAGTACTTC. Protein sequence: CASSPPSAGGGNIQYF.